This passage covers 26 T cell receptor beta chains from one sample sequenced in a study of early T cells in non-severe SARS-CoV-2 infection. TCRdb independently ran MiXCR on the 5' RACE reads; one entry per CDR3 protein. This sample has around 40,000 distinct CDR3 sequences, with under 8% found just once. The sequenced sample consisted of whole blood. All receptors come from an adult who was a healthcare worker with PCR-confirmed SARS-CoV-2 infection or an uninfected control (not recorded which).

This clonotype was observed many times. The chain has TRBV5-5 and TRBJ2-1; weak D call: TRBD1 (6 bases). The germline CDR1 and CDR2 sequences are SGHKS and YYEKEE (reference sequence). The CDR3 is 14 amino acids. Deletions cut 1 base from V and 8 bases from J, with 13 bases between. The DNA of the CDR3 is TGTGCCAGCAGCTTGACAGGGTTGAAGGATGAGCAGTTCTTC. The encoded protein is CASSLTGLKDEQFF. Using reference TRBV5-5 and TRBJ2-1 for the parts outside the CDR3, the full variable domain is DAGVTQSPTHLIKTRGQQVTLRCSPISGHKSVSWYQQVLGQGPQFIFQYYEKEERGRGNFPDRFSARQFPNYSSELNVNALLLGDSALYLCASSLTGLKDEQFFGPGTRLTVL.

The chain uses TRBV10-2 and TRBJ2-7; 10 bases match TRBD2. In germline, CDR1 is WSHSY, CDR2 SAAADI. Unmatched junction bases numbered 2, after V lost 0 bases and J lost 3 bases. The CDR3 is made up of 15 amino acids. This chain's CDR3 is CASSESLAGNYEQYF. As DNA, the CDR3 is TGCGCCAGCAGTGAGTCACTAGCGGGGAACTACGAGCAGTACTTC.

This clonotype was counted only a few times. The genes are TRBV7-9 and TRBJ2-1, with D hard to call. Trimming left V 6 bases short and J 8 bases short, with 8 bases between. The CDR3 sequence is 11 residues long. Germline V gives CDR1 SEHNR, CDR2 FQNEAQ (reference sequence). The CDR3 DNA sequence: TGTGCCAGCAGTTTCACCGATGAGCAGTTCTTC. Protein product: CASSFTDEQFF.

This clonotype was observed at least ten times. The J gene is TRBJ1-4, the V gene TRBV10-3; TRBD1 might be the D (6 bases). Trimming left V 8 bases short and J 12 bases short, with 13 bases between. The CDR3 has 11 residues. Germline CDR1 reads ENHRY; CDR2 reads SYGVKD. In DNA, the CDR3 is TGTGCCATCGGTGGGGGGCGAGAACTGTTTTTT. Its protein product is CAIGGGRELFF.

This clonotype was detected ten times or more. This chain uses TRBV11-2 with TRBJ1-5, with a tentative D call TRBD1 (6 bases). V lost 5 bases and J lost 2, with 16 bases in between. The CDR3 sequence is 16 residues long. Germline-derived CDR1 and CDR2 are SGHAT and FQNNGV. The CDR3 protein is CASSPGGRGGNQPQHF. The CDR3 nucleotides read TGTGCCAGCAGCCCCGGGGGGCGTGGAGGCAATCAGCCCCAGCATTTT.

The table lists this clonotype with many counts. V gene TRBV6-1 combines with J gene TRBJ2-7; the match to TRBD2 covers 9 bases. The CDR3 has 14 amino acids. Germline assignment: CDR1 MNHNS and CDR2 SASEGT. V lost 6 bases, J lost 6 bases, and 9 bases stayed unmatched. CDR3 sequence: CASRLLAGTAEQYF. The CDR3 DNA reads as TGTGCCAGCAGACTACTAGCGGGCACGGCCGAGCAGTACTTC.

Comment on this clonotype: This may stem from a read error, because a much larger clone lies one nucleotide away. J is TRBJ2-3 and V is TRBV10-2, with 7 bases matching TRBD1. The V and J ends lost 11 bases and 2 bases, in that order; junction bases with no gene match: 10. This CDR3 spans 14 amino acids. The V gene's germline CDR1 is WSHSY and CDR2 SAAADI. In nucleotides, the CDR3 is TGCGCCCGCAAACGGGGACAGTACACAGATACGCAGTATTTT. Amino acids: CARKRGQYTDTQYF.

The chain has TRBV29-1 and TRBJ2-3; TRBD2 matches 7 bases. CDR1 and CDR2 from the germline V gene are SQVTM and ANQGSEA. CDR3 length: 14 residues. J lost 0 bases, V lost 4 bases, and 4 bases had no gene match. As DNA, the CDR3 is TGCAGCGTTGGGAGGGAGGGTAGCACAGATACGCAGTATTTT. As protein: CSVGREGSTDTQYF.

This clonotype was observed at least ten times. CDR3 bases: TGCGCCAGCAGCCCTAGACAGGGACTCGAGGGAAATGAGCAGTTCTTC. This encodes CASSPRQGLEGNEQFF. The chain recombines TRBV5-1 with TRBJ2-1; D perhaps matches TRBD1 (7 bases). V lost 4 bases, J lost 7 bases, and 21 bases lay in between. CDR1 SGHRS and CDR2 YFSETQ come from the germline V gene. This CDR3 region has 16 residues.

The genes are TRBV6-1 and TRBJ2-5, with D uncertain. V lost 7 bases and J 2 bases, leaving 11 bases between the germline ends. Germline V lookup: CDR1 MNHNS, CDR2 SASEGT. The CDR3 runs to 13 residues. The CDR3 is CASNQQFQETQYF. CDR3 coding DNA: TGTGCCAGCAACCAACAGTTTCAAGAGACCCAGTACTTC.

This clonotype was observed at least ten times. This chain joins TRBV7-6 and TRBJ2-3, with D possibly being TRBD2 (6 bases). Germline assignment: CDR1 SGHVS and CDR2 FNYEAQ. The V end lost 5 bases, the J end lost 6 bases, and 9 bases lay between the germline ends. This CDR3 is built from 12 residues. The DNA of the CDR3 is TGTGCCAGCAGCCCCGCGGGGGATACGCAGTATTTT. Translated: CASSPAGDTQYF.

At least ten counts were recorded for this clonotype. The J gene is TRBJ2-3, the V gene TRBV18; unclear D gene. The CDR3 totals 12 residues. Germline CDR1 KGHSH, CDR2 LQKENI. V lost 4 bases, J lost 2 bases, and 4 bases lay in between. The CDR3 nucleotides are TGTGCCAGCTCACACTACACAGATACGCAGTATTTT. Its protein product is CASSHYTDTQYF.

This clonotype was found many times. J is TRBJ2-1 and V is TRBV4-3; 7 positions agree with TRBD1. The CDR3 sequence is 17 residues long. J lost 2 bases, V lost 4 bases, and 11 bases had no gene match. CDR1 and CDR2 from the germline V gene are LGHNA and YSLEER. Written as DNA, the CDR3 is TGCGCCAGCAGCCTCTCTACTGGGACAGCTACCTACAATGAGCAGTTCTTC. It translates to CASSLSTGTATYNEQFF.

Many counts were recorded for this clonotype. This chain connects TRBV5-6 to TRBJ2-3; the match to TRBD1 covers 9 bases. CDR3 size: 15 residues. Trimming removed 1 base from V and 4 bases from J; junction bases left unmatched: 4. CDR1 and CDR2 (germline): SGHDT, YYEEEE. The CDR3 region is CASSLLGTGSDTQYF. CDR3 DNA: TGTGCCAGCAGCTTGCTCGGGACAGGGTCAGATACGCAGTATTTT.

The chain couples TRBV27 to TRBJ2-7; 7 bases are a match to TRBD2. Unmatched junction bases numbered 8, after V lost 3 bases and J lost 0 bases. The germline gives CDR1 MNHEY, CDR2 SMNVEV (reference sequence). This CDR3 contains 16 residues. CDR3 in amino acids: CASSFLGGGRSYEQYF. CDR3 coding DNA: TGTGCCAGCAGTTTCCTTGGGGGGGGACGCTCCTACGAGCAGTACTTC.

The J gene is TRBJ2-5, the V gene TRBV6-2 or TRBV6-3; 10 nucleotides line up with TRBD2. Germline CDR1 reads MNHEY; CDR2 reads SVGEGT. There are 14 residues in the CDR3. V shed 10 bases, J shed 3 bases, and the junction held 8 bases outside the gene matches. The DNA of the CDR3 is TGTGCCACCGAACTAGCGGGGACCAAAGAGACCCAGTACTTC. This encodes CATELAGTKETQYF.

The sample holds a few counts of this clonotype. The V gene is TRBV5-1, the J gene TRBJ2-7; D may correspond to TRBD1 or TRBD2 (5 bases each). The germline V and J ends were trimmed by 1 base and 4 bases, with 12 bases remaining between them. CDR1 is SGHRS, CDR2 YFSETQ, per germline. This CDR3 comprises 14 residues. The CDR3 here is CASSLNEGRYEQYF. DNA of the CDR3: TGCGCCAGCAGCTTGAACGAGGGGCGATACGAGCAGTACTTC.

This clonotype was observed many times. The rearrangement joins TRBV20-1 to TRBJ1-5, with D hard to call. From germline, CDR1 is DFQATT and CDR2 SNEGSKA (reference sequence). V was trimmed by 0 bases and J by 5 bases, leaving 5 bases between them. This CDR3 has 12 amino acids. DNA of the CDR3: TGCAGTGCTAGAGAGGGTCATCAGCCCCAGCATTTT. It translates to CSAREGHQPQHF.

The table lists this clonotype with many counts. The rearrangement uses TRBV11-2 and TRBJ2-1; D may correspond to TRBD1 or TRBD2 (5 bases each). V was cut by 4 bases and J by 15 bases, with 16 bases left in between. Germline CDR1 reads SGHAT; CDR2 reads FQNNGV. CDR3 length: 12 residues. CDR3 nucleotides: TGTGCCAGCAGCTCGACCCGGGACCTCGGGTTCTTC. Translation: CASSSTRDLGFF.

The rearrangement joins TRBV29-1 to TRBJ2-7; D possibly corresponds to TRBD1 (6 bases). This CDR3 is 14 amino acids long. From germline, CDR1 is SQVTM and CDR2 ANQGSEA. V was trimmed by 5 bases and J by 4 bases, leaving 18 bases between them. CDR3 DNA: TGCAGCGTTAGGGGAGTTCAGGGGACGTACGAGCAGTACTTC. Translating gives CSVRGVQGTYEQYF.

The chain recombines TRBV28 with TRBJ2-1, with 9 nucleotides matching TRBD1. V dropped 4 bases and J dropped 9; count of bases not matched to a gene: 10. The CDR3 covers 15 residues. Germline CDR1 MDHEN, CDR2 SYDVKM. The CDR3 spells CASSWDREGTGEQFF. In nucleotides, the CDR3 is TGTGCCAGCAGTTGGGACAGGGAGGGTACGGGTGAGCAGTTCTTC.

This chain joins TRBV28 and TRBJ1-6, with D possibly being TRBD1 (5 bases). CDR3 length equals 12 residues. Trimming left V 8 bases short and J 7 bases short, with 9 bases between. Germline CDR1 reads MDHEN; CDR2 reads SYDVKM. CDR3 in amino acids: CASGTANSPLHF. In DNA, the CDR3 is TGTGCCAGCGGGACCGCGAATTCACCCCTCCACTTT.

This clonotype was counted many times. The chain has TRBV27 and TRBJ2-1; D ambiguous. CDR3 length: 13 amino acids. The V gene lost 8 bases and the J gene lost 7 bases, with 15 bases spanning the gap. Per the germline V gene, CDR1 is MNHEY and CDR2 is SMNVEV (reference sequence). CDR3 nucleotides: TGTGCCAGCGGGTCCCAGAATTCAAATGAGCAGTTCTTC. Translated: CASGSQNSNEQFF.

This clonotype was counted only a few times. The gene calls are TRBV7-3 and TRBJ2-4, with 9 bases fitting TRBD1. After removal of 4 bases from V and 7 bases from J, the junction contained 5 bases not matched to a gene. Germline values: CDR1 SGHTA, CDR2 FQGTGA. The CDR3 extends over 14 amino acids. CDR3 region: CASSSGTGRNIQYF. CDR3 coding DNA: TGTGCCAGCAGCTCTGGGACAGGGAGGAACATTCAGTACTTC.

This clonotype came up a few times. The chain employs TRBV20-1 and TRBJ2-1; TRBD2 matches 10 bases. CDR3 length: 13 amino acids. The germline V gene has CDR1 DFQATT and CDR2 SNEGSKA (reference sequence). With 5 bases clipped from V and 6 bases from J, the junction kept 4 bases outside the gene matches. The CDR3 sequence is CSAFLAGVNEQFF. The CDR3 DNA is TGCAGTGCTTTTCTAGCGGGAGTCAATGAGCAGTTCTTC.

CDR3 DNA: TGTGCCAGCAGGGGGCCGTCGAAGGAGATCTCCTATGGCTACACCTTC. Its protein is CASRGPSKEISYGYTF. The chain has TRBV6-2 or TRBV6-3 and TRBJ1-2, with D maybe TRBD1 (5 bases). The germline V gene encodes CDR1 MNHEY and CDR2 SVGEGT. Trimming took off 6 bases at V and 4 bases at J, with 21 bases between the two ends. The CDR3 spans 16 residues.